This record looks at one TCR beta chain sequence and its context. The specificity of this receptor is unknown. No much larger clone is present one base from it, and per-base qualities are unavailable. This sample was included in a study of blood T cell repertoires in COVID-19 (dated by TCRdb to 2019 to 2021). With regard to the full study: The collaborator samples originated in the United States, Italy and Spain and spanned the acute and convalescent phases of COVID-19. The prospective study material was composed of cDNA or gDNA derived from T cells, B-cell-depleted T cells, or PBMCs. Deeply sampled blood TCRbeta repertoires from subjects exposed to, actively infected with, or recovered from COVID-19 were included in the dataset. The repertoires were released in a freely available public database meant as a resource for research on the immune response to SARS-CoV-2. The samples were drawn from the first 160 participants of the ongoing ImmuneRACE study and from under 1,500 subjects provided by 6 global collaborators. Sample metadata almost always included a de-identified subject ID, COVID-19 status, age in years and sex. HLA class I and class II types, where available, came from metadata supplied by the sample provider rather than from assay-based typing. Results and caveats for the whole study, not just this receptor: How much clinical and demographic metadata was included differed by source and by participant, and the metadata was provided uncurated.

TCRbeta CDR3 regions were amplified from genomic DNA using the immunoSEQ Assay, a bias-controlled multiplex PCR. For the original study's pipeline: Within the assay, amplification of reference gene primers was used to estimate how many nucleated cells each sample contained. Sequence reads were collapsed and filtered to measure the absolute abundance of every unique TCRbeta CDR3 rearrangement. For each sample, productive Simpson clonality was calculated by taking the square root of Simpson's diversity index across productive rearrangements. This is the immuneACCESS table as TCRdb keeps it, with only in-frame sequences that have V and J called. A part of the clones is gone; compared with another copy, unresolved V genes explain less than half, and the rest is unexplained. V and J calls and clone size are given by that table; D and trimming were obtained from the DNA. A total of hundreds of thousands of clones appear in this sample, 83% of them only once. Roughly 10% of the sample belongs to the ten largest clones.

Samples from volunteer blood donors who had recovered from COVID-19 were contributed by a second Seattle source. Each collaborating institution followed its own protocols to collect whole blood in K2EDTA tubes. Collaborator samples were shipped for TCRbeta analysis as frozen whole blood, isolated PBMCs, or DNA extracted from either sample type. According to the germline V gene, CDR1 reads KGHSH and CDR2 reads LQKENI. Compared with germline, V lacks 3 bases and J lacks 2 bases; bases without a gene match: 6. Its CDR3 holds 15 amino acids, cysteine through phenylalanine. Of the read, only the CDR3 DNA is kept; its 45 bases are in frame from base 1.

The sample consisted of peripheral blood. The clonotype originates from a woman aged 50 to 60 who had recovered from COVID-19. The rearranged chain carries TRBV18 and TRBJ1-1; 7 central nucleotides agree with TRBD1. The bases are TGTGCCAGCTCACCGTACACAGGGGATAACACTGAAGCTTTCTTT. Protein translation: CASSPYTGDNTEAFF.